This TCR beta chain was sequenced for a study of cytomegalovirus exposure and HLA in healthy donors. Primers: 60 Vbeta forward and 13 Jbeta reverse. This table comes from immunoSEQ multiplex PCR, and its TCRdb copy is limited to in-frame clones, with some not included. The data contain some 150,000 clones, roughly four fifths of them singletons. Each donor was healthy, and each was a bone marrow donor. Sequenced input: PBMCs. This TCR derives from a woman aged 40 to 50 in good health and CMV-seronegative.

The CDR3 DNA reads as TGTGCCAGCAGCTCATGGCGGGTAGTGGTGACAGATACGCAGTATTTT. As protein: CASSSWRVVVTDTQYF. This rearrangement joins TRBV7-9 to TRBJ2-3, with D perhaps matching TRBD2 (5 bases). The CDR3 is 16 residues long. The ends were cut back, 4 bases at V and 3 bases at J, with 17 bases in the middle. Germline-derived CDR1 and CDR2 are SEHNR and FQNEAQ (reference sequence). The entire variable domain, with the rest obtained from reference TRBV7-9 and TRBJ2-3, is as follows: DTGVSQNPRHKITKRGQNVTFRCDPISEHNRLYWYRQTLGQGPEFLTYFQNEAQLEKSRLLSDRFSAERPKGSFSTLEIQRTEQGDSAMYLCASSSWRVVVTDTQYFGPGTRLTVL.